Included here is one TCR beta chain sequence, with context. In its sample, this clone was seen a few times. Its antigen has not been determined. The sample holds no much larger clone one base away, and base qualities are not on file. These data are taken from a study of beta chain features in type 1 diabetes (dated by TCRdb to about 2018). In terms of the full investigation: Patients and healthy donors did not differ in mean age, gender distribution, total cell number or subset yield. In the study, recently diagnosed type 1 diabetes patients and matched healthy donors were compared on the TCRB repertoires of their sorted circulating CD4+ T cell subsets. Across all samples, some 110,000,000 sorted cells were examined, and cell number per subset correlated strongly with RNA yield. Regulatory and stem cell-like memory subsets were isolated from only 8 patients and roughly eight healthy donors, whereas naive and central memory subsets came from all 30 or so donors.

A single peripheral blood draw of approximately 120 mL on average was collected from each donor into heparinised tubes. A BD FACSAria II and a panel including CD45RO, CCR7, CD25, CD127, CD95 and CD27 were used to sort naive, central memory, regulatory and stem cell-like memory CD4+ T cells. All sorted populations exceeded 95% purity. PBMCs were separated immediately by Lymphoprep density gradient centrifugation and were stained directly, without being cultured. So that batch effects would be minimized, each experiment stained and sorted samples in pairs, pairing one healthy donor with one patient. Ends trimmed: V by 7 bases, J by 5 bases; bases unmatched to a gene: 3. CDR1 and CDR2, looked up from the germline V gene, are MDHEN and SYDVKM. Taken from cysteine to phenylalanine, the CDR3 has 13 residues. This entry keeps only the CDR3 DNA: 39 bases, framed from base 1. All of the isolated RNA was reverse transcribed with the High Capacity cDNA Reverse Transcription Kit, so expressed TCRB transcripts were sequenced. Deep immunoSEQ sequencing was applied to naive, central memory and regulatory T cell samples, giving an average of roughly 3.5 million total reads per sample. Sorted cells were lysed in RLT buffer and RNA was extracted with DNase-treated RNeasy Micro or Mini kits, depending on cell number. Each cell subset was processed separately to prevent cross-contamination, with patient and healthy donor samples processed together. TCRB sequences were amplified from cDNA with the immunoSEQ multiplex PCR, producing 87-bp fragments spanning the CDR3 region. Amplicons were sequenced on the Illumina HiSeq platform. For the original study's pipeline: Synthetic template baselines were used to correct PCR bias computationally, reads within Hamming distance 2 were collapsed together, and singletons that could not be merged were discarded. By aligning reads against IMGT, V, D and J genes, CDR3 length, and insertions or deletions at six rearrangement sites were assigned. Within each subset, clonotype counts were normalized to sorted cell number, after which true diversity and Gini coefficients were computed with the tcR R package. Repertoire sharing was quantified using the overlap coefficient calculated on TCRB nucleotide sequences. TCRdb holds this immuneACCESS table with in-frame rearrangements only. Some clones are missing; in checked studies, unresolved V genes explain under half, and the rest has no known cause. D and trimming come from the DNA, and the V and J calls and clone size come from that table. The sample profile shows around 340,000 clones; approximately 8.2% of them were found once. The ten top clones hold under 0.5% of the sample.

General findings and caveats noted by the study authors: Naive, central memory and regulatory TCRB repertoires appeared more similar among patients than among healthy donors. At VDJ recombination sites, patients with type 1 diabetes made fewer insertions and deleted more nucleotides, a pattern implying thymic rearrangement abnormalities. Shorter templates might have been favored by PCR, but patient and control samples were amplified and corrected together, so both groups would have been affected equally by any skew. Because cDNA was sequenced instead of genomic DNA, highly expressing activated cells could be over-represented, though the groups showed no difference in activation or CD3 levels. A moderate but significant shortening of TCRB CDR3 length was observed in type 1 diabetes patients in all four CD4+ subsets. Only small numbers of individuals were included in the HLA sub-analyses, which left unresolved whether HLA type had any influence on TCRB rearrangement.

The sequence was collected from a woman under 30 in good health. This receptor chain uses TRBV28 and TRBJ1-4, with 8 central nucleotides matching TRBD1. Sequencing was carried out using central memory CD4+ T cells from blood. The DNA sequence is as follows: TGTGCCAGCATCCGACAGGGGAATGAAAAACTGTTTTTT. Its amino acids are CASIRQGNEKLFF.